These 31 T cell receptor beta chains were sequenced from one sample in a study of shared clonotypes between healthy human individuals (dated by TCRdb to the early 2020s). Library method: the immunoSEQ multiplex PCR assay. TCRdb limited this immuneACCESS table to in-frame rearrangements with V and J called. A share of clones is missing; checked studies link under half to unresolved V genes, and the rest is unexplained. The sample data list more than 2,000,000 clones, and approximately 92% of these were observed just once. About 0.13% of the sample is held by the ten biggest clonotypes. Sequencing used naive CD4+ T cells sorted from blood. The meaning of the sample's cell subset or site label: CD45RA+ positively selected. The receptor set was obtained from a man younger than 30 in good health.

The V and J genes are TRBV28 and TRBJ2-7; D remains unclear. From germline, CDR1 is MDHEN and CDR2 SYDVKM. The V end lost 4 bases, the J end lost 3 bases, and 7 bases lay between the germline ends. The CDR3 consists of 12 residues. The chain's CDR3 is CASSSPRYEQYF. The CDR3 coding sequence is TGTGCCAGCAGTTCGCCACGCTACGAGCAGTACTTC.

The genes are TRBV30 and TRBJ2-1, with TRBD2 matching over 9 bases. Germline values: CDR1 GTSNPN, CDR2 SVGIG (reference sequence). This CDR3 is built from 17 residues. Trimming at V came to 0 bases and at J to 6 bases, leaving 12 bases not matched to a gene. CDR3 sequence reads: CAWSVRGSGGSGNEQFF. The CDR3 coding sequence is TGTGCCTGGAGTGTACGGGGTAGCGGGGGATCCGGCAATGAGCAGTTCTTC.

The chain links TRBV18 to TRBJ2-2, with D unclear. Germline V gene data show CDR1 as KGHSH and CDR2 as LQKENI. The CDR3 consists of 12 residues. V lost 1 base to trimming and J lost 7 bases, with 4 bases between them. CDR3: CASSPQIGELFF. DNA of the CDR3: TGTGCCAGCTCACCACAAATCGGGGAGCTGTTTTTT.

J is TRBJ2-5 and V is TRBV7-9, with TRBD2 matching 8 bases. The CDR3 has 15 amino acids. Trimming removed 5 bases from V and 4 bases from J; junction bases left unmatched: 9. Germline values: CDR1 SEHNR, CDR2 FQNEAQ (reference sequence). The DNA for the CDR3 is TGTGCCAGCAGCGGAACCGGGACTAGGGGAGAGACCCAGTACTTC. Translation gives CASSGTGTRGETQYF.

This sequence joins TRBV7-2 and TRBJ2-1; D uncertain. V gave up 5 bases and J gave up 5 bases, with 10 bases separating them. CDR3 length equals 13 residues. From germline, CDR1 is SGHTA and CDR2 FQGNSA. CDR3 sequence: CASSAAWDNEQFF. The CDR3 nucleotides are TGTGCCAGCAGCGCGGCTTGGGACAATGAGCAGTTCTTC.

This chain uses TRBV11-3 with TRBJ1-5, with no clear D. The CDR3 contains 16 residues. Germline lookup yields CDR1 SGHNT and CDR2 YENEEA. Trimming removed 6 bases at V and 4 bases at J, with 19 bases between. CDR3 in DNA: TGTGCCAGCAGAAACAGCGGGGATACGGGTAATCAGCCCCAGCATTTT. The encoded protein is CASRNSGDTGNQPQHF.

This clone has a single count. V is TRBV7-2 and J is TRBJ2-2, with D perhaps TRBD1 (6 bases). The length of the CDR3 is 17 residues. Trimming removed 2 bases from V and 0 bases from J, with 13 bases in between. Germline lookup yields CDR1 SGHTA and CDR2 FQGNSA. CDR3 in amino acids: CASSLTGLKSNTGELFF. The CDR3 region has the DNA TGTGCCAGCAGCTTAACAGGGCTAAAATCGAACACCGGGGAGCTGTTTTTT.

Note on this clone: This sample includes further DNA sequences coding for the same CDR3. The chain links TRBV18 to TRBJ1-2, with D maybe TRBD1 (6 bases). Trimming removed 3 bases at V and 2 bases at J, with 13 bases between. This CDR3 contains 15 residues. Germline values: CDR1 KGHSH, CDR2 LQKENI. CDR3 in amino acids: CASSPAGRGNYGYTF. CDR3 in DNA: TGTGCCAGCTCACCCGCGGGCAGGGGCAACTATGGCTACACCTTC.

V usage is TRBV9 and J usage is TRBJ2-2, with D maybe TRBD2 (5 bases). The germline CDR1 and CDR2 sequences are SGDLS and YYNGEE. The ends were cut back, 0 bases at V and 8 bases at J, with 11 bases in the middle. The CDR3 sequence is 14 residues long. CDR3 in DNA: TGTGCCAGCAGCGTAGACGGGCGGGTGGGGGAGCTGTTTTTT. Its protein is CASSVDGRVGELFF.

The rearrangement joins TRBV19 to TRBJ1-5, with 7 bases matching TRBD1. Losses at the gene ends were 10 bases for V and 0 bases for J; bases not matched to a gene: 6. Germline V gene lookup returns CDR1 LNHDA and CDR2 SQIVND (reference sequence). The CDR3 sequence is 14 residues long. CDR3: CATSGQVSNQPQHF. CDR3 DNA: TGTGCCACCTCCGGACAGGTTAGCAATCAGCCCCAGCATTTT. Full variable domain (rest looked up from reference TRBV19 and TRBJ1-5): DGGITQSPKYLFRKEGQNVTLSCEQNLNHDAMYWYRQDPGQGLRLIYYSQIVNDFQKGDIAEGYSVSREKKESFPLTVTSAQKNPTAFYLCATSGQVSNQPQHFGDGTRLSIL.

The CDR3, as DNA: TGTGCCAGCTCATTCGCCGGGACAGGGATGAATGAGCAGTTCTTC. Encoded protein: CASSFAGTGMNEQFF. V gene TRBV18 combines with J gene TRBJ2-1, with 9 positions matching TRBD1. Germline values: CDR1 KGHSH, CDR2 LQKENI. The CDR3 length is 15 residues. The V segment lost 5 bases and the J segment 7 bases; nucleotides outside the gene matches: 9.

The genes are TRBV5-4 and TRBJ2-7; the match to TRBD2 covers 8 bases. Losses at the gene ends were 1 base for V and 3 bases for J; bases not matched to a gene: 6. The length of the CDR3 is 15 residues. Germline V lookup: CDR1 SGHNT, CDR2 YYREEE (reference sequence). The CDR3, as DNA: TGTGCCAGCAGCTTGAGGGCAGGGACTAGCTACGAGCAGTACTTC. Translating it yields CASSLRAGTSYEQYF.

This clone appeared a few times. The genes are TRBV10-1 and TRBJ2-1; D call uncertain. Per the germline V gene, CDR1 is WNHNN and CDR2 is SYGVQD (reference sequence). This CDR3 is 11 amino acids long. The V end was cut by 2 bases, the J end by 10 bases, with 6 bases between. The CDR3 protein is CASSEAGEQFF. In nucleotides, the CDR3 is TGCGCCAGCAGTGAGGCCGGCGAGCAGTTCTTC.

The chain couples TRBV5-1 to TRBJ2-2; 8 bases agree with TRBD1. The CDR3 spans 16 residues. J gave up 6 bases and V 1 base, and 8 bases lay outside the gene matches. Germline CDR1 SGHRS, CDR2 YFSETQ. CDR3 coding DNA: TGCGCCAGCAGCTTGTGGCAGGGGGCAATGGCCGGGGAGCTGTTTTTT. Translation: CASSLWQGAMAGELFF.

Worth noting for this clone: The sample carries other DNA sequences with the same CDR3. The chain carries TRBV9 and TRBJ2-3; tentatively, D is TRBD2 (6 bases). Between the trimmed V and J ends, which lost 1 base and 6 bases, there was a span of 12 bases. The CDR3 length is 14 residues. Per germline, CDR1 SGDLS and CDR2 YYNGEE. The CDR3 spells CASSVNVGTDTQYF. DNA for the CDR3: TGTGCCAGCAGCGTAAATGTGGGGACTGATACGCAGTATTTT.

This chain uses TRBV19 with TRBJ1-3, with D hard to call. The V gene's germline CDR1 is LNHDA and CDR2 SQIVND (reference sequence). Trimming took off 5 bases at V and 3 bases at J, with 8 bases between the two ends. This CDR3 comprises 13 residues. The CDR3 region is CASSSPVGNTIYF. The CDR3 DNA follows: TGTGCCAGTAGTTCCCCCGTTGGAAACACCATATATTTT.

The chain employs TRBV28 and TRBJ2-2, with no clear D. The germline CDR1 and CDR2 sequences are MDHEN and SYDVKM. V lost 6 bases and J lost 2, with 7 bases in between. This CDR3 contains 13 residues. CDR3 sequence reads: CASSPSNTGELFF. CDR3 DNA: TGTGCCAGCAGCCCCAGTAACACCGGGGAGCTGTTTTTT.

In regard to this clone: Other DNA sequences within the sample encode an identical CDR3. The CDR3 sequence is CASSLDGSSGNTIYF. In DNA form, the CDR3 reads TGCGCCAGCAGCCTGGACGGGTCCTCTGGAAACACCATATATTTT. The chain uses TRBV5-1 and TRBJ1-3; unclear D gene. Germline V gene data show CDR1 as SGHRS and CDR2 as YFSETQ. Trimming took off 4 bases at V and 0 bases at J, with 11 bases between the two ends. There are 15 residues in the CDR3.

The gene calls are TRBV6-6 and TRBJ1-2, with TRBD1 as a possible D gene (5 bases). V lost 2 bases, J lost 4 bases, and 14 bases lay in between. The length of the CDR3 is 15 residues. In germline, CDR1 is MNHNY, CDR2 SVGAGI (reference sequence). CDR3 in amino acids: CASSYPPDRSYGYTF. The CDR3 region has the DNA TGTGCCAGCAGTTACCCCCCTGACAGATCCTATGGCTACACCTTC.

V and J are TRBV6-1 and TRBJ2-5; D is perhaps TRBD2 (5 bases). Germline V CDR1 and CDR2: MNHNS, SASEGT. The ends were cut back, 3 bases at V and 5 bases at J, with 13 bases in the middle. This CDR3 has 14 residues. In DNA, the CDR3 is TGTGCCAGCAGTGATTCGGGGATTGTGGAGACCCAGTACTTC. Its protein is CASSDSGIVETQYF.

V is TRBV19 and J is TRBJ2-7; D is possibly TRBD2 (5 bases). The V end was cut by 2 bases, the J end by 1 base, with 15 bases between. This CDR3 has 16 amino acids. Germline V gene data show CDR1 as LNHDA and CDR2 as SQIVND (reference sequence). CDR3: CASSIQAPVASYEQYF. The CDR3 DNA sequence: TGTGCCAGTAGTATACAGGCCCCGGTAGCGTCCTACGAGCAGTACTTC.

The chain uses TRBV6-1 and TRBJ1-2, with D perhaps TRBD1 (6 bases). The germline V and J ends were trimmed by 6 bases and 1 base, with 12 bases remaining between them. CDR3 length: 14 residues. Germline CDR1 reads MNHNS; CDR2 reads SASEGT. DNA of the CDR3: TGTGCCAGCAGGGGGGACACGGATAACTATGGCTACACCTTC. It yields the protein CASRGDTDNYGYTF.

The CDR3 sequence is CASSLEDDNEQFF. As DNA, the CDR3 is TGTGCCAGCAGCTTAGAGGATGACAATGAGCAGTTCTTC. J is TRBJ2-1 and V is TRBV11-3; D gene unclear. CDR3 length equals 13 residues. V gave up 0 bases and J gave up 5 bases, with 5 bases separating them. Germline assignment: CDR1 SGHNT and CDR2 YENEEA.

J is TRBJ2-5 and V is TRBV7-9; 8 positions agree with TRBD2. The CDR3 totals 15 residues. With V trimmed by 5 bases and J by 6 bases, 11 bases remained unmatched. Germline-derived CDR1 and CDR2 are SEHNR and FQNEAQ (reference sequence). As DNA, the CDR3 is TGTGCCAGCAGCCCTTCGGGGGGGCCTGTAAAGACCCAGTACTTC. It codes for CASSPSGGPVKTQYF.

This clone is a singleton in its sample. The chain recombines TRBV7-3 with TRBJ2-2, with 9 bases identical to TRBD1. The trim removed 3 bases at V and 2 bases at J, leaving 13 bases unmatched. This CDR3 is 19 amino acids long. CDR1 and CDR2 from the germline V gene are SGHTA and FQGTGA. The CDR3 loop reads CASSFGTGMATGNTGELFF. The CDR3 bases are TGTGCCAGCAGCTTTGGGACAGGGATGGCGACTGGTAACACCGGGGAGCTGTTTTTT.

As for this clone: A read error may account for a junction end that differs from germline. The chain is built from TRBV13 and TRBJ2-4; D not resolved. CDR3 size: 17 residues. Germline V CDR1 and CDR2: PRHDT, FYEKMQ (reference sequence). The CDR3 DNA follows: TGTGTCAGCAGTTTACCCTACGTACAACTGGCCAAAAACATTCAGTACTTC. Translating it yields CVSSLPYVQLAKNIQYF.

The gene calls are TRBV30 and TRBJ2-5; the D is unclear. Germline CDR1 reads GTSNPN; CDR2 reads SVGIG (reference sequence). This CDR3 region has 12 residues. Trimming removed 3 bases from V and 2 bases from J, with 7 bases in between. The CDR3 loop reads CAWRSEQETQYF. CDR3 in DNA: TGTGCCTGGAGGTCAGAGCAAGAGACCCAGTACTTC.

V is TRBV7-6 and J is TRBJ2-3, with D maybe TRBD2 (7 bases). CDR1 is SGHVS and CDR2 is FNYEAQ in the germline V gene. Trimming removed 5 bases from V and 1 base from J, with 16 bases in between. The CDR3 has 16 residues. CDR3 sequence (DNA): TGTGCCAGCAGCACCCTACTAGGGGGGGGCACAGATACGCAGTATTTT. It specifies CASSTLLGGGTDTQYF.

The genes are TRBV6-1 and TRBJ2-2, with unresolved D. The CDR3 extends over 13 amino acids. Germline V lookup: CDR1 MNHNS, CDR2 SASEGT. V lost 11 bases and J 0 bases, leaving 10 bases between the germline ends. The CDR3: CAGKDSNTGELFF. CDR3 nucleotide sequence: TGTGCCGGGAAGGATTCGAACACCGGGGAGCTGTTTTTT.

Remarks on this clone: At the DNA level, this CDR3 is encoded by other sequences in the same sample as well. Written as DNA, the CDR3 is TGTGCCTGGGGGGAGAATCAGCCCCAGCATTTT. The encoded protein is CAWGENQPQHF. V usage is TRBV30 and J usage is TRBJ1-5, with no clear D. Trimming pared 5 bases from V and 4 bases from J, leaving 6 bases between. The CDR3 spans 11 residues. Germline assignment: CDR1 GTSNPN and CDR2 SVGIG (reference sequence).

The CDR3 nucleotides read TGTGCCAGTAGGGGACAGGGGGACACTGAAGCTTTCTTT. Translation gives CASRGQGDTEAFF. The chain uses TRBV19 and TRBJ1-1; 11 bases match TRBD1. J was trimmed by 3 bases and V by 6 bases; bases with no gene match: 0. The CDR3 runs to 13 residues. Germline V gene data show CDR1 as LNHDA and CDR2 as SQIVND (reference sequence).